This is a list of T cell receptor beta chains from one sample in a study of T cells in tuberculosis. Some clones are missing from TCRdb's copy, which holds only in-frame ones; the method was immunoSEQ multiplex PCR. The repertoire holds about 34,000 clones, with approximately 93% as singletons. Specimen: PBMCs, collected at tuberculosis diagnosis. Receptors originate from an adult with tuberculosis. Both conserved end residues are part of each CDR3. Fields, in order: clone size, D gene, V gene, J gene, CDR3 protein, CDR3 DNA. The D gene is left open where the match is weak. For some rows the clone size is stated as once, few or many, or as a class when expanded; others skip it.

NA,NA,TRBV10-2,TRBJ2-7,CASEGEVSDEQYF,TGCGCCAGCGAAGGGGAGGTTTCGGACGAGCAGTACTTC
few,NA,TRBV7-4,TRBJ1-5,CASSHPPGTRFNQPQHF,TGTGCCAGCAGCCACCCTCCCGGGACACGCTTCAATCAGCCCCAGCATTTT
NA,NA,TRBV6-6,TRBJ1-1,CASRPGVNTEAFF,TGTGCCAGCCGGCCCGGAGTGAACACTGAAGCTTTCTTT
NA,TRBD2,TRBV5-1,TRBJ2-3,CASSPLSDSGKGTDTQYF,TGCGCCAGCAGCCCCCTCTCGGATAGCGGGAAGGGAACAGATACGCAGTATTTT
NA,TRBD1,TRBV7-8,TRBJ2-5,CASSTGVLETQYF,TGTGCCAGCAGCACAGGGGTTTTAGAGACCCAGTACTTC
few,TRBD1,TRBV19,TRBJ1-5,CASRGWTGDHQPQHF,TGTGCCAGTAGGGGATGGACAGGCGACCATCAGCCCCAGCATTTT
NA,TRBD1,TRBV4-1,TRBJ1-2,CASSSQYRGHGYGYTF,TGCGCCAGCAGCTCACAGTACAGGGGGCACGGCTATGGCTACACCTTC
NA,NA,TRBV6-5,TRBJ2-7,CASSYQGNSYEQYF,TGTGCCAGCAGTTACCAGGGGAACTCCTACGAGCAGTACTTC
NA,TRBD2,TRBV10-3,TRBJ2-3,CAISEPPGLAGDTQYF,TGTGCCATCAGTGAGCCTCCGGGACTAGCGGGAGATACGCAGTATTTT
NA,NA,TRBV5-4,TRBJ2-3,CASSIRMGGTNSTDTQYF,TGTGCCAGCAGCATAAGAATGGGTGGGACAAATAGCACAGATACGCAGTATTTT
NA,TRBD1,TRBV11-2,TRBJ1-1,CASSLTGGMVEAFF,TGTGCCAGCAGCTTGACAGGGGGCATGGTTGAAGCTTTCTTT
NA,NA,TRBV27,TRBJ2-1,CASSPRLGLDEQFF,TGTGCCAGCAGTCCAAGACTAGGACTGGATGAGCAGTTCTTC
NA,TRBD1,TRBV5-1,TRBJ1-1,CASSLVGQGNTEAFF,TGCGCCAGCAGCTTGGTCGGACAGGGGAACACTGAAGCTTTCTTT
NA,NA,TRBV6-1,TRBJ1-1,CASSWAGNTEAFF,TGTGCCAGCAGTTGGGCCGGGAACACTGAAGCTTTCTTT
NA,TRBD2,TRBV7-2,TRBJ2-1,CASSTGGWNEQFF,TGTGCCAGCAGTACGGGGGGGTGGAATGAGCAGTTCTTC
NA,NA,TRBV5-1,TRBJ1-1,CASSAGRTNTEAFF,TGCGCCAGCAGCGCGGGACGGACGAACACTGAAGCTTTCTTT
NA,NA,TRBV29-1,TRBJ2-1,CSAPDSSSYNEQFF,TGCAGCGCCCCCGACTCGAGCTCCTACAATGAGCAGTTCTTC
NA,NA,TRBV28,TRBJ2-7,CASSPVRGSYEQYF,TGTGCCAGCAGCCCCGTGCGCGGGTCCTACGAGCAGTACTTC
NA,TRBD2,TRBV12-5,TRBJ2-1,CASGSRSEGGILYNEQFF,TGTGCTAGTGGTTCCCGATCGGAGGGAGGGATCCTATACAATGAGCAGTTCTTC
NA,NA,TRBV27,TRBJ2-1,CASSTGVSYNEQFF,TGTGCCAGCAGTACGGGAGTTAGCTACAATGAGCAGTTCTTC
NA,TRBD1,TRBV9,TRBJ1-1,CASSPTGANTEAFF,TGTGCCAGCAGCCCCACAGGGGCGAACACTGAAGCTTTCTTT
NA,TRBD2,TRBV27,TRBJ2-1,CASSFNRQGRGSGSSYNEQFF,TGTGCCAGCAGTTTCAATAGACAGGGAAGGGGTAGCGGGAGCTCCTACAATGAGCAGTTCTTC
NA,NA,TRBV4-1,TRBJ1-2,CASSQGSQYGYTF,TGCGCCAGCAGCCAGGGCAGCCAGTATGGCTACACCTTC
NA,NA,TRBV6-5,TRBJ1-2,CASSSRGPYGYTF,TGTGCCAGCAGCTCCCGGGGTCCCTATGGCTACACCTTC
NA,NA,TRBV7-9,TRBJ1-4,CASSLAGATNEKLFF,TGTGCCAGCAGCTTAGCGGGAGCAACTAATGAAAAACTGTTTTTT
NA,NA,TRBV9,TRBJ2-3,CASSVGGGTTDTQYF,TGTGCCAGCAGCGTAGGGGGCGGAACAACAGATACGCAGTATTTT
NA,TRBD1,TRBV5-1,TRBJ2-7,CASSLAGQGVSYEQYF,TGCGCCAGCAGCTTGGCGGGACAGGGGGTTTCCTACGAGCAGTACTTC
NA,NA,TRBV27,TRBJ2-7,CASSLSAGPSYEQYF,TGTGCCAGCAGTTTATCCGCGGGGCCCTCCTACGAGCAGTACTTC
NA,NA,TRBV4-1,TRBJ2-5,CASSLDSQETQYF,TGCGCCAGCAGCCTGGACAGCCAAGAGACCCAGTACTTC
NA,NA,TRBV6-5,TRBJ2-7,CASSYSGAGLVYEQYF,TGTGCCAGCAGTTACTCGGGGGCAGGTTTGGTTTACGAGCAGTACTTC
NA,NA,TRBV5-4,TRBJ1-2,CASSLVQAADQGYTF,TGTGCCAGCAGCTTGGTACAGGCGGCCGACCAGGGCTACACCTTC
NA,TRBD2,TRBV7-9,TRBJ2-5,CASSLGLAGETQYF,TGTGCCAGCAGTCTCGGACTAGCGGGAGAGACCCAGTACTTC
NA,NA,TRBV6-5,TRBJ1-2,CASRAGKNYGYTF,TGTGCCAGCAGGGCGGGGAAGAACTATGGCTACACCTTC
NA,TRBD2,TRBV11-2,TRBJ2-1,CASSGGTSGGAIF,TGTGCCAGCAGCGGTGGGACTAGCGGGGGGGCCATCTTC
NA,TRBD1,TRBV29-1,TRBJ1-1,CSVEGTGGPNTEAFF,TGCAGCGTTGAGGGGACAGGGGGCCCGAACACTGAAGCTTTCTTT
NA,TRBD1,TRBV2,TRBJ2-7,CASRGTGQPYEQYF,TGTGCCAGCAGGGGGACAGGCCAACCCTACGAGCAGTACTTC
NA,TRBD1,TRBV7-9,TRBJ1-1,CASSSQGDTEAFF,TGTGCCAGCAGCTCCCAGGGGGACACTGAAGCTTTCTTT